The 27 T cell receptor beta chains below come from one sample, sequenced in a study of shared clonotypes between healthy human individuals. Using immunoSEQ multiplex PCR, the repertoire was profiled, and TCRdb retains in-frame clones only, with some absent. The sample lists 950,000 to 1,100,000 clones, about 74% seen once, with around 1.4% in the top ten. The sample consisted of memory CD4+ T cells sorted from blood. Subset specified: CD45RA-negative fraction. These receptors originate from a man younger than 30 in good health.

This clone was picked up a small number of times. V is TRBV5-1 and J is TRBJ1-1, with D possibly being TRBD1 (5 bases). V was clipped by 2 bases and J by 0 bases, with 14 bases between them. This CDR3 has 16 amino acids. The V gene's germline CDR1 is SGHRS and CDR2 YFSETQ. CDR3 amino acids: CASSFDPGSLNTEAFF. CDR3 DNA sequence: TGCGCCAGCAGCTTCGACCCAGGGTCACTGAACACTGAAGCTTTCTTT.

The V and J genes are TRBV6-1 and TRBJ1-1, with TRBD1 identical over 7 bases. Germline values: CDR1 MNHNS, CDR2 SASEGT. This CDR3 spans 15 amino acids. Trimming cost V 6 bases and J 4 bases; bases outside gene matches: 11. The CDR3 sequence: CASSPRPDRATEAFF. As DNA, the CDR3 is TGTGCCAGCAGCCCTAGGCCCGACAGGGCCACTGAAGCTTTCTTT.

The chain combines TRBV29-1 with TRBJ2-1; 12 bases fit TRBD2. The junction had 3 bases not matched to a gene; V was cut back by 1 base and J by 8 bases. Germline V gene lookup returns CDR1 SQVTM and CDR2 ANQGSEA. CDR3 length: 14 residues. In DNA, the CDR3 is TGCAGCGTTGAAGCTAGCGGGGGGGTCTATGAGCAGTTCTTC. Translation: CSVEASGGVYEQFF.

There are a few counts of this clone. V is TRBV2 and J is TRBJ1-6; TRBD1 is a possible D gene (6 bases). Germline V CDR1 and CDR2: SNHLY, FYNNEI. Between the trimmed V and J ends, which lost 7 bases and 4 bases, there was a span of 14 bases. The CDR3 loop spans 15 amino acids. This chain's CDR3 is CASNRGQVYNSPLHF. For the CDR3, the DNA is TGTGCCAGCAACCGGGGGCAAGTATATAATTCACCCCTCCACTTT. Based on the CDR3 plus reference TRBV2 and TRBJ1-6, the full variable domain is EPEVTQTPSHQVTQMGQEVILRCVPISNHLYFYWYRQILGQKVEFLVSFYNNEISEKSEIFDDQFSVERPDGSNFTLKIRSTKLEDSAMYFCASNRGQVYNSPLHFGNGTRLTVT.

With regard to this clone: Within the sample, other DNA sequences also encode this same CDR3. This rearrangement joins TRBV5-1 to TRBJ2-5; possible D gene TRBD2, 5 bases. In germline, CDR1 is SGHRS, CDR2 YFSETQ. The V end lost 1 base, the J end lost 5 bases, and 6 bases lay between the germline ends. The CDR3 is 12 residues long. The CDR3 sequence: CASSLPGETQYF. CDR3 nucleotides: TGCGCCAGCAGCTTGCCGGGGGAGACCCAGTACTTC.

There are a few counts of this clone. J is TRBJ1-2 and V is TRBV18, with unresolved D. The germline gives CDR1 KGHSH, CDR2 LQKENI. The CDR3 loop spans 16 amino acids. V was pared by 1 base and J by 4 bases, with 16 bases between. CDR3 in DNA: TGTGCCAGCTCACCACAAAGTAGGTTAGATCCCTATGGCTACACCTTC. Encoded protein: CASSPQSRLDPYGYTF.

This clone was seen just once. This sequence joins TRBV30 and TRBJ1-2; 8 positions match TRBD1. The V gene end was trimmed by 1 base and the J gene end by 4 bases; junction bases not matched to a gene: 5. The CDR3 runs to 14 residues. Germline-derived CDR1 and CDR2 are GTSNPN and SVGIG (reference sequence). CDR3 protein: CAWSAQGAIYGYTF. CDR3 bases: TGTGCCTGGAGTGCGCAGGGGGCAATCTATGGCTACACCTTC.

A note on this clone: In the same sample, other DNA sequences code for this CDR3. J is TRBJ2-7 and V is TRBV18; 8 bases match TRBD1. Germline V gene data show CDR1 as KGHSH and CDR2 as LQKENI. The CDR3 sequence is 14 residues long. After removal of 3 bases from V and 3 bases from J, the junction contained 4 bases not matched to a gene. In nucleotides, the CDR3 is TGTGCCAGCTCACCCGGACAGGGCCTCTACGAGCAGTACTTC. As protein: CASSPGQGLYEQYF.

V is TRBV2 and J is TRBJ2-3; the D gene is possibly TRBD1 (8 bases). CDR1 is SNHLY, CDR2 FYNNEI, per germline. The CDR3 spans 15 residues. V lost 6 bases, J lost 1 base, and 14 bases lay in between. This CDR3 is CASSLQGGRTDTQYF. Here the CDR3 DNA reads TGTGCCAGCAGCCTACAGGGGGGGCGCACAGATACGCAGTATTTT.

The CDR3 bases are TGTGCCAGCAGCTTGGGCCGAAGGGGCTACGAGCAGTACTTC. Translated: CASSLGRRGYEQYF. The chain recombines TRBV7-2 with TRBJ2-7, with TRBD1 as a possible D gene (5 bases). V dropped 3 bases and J dropped 3 bases, with 12 bases sitting between them. CDR1 SGHTA and CDR2 FQGNSA come from the germline V gene. The CDR3 is made up of 14 amino acids.

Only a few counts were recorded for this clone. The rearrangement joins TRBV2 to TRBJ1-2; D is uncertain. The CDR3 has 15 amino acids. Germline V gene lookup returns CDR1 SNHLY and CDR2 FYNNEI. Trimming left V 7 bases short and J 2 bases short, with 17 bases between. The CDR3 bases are TGTGCCAGCATTAAGTCCCTAGCTCCGAACTATGGCTACACCTTC. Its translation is CASIKSLAPNYGYTF.

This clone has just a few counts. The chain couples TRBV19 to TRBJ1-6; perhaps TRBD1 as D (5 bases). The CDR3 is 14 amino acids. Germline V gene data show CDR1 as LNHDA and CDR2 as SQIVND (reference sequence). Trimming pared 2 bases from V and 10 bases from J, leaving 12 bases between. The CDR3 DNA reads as TGTGCCAGTAGTATAATCGGGGCTGGATCACCCCTCCACTTT. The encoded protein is CASSIIGAGSPLHF.

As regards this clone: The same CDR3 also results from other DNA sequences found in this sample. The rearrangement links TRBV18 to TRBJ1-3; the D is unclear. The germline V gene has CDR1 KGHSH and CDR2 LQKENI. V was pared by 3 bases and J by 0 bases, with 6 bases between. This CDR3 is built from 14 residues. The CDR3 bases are TGTGCCAGCTCACCTGAGTCCTCTGGAAACACCATATATTTT. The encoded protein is CASSPESSGNTIYF.

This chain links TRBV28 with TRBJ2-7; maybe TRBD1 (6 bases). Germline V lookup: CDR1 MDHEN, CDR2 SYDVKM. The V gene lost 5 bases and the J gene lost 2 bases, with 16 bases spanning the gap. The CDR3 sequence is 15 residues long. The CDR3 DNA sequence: TGTGCCAGCAGTCCCTTGGTACAGGGAACCTACGAGCAGTACTTC. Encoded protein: CASSPLVQGTYEQYF.

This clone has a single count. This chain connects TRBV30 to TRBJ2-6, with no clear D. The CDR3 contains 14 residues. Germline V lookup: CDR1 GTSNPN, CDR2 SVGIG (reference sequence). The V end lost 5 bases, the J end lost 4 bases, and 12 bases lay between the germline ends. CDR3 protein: CAWVTQSGANVLTF. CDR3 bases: TGTGCCTGGGTGACACAATCCGGGGCCAACGTCCTGACTTTC.

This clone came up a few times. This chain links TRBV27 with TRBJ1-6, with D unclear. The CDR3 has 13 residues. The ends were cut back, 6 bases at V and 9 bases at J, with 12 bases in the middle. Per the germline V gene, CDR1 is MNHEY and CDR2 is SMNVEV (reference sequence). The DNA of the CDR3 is TGTGCCAGCAGACAAAGGGCTGGTTCACCCCTCCACTTT. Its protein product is CASRQRAGSPLHF.

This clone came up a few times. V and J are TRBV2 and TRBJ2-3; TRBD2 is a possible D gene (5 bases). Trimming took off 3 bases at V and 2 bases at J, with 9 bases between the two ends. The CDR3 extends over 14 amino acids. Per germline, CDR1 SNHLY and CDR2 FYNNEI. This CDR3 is CASSEARVTDTQYF. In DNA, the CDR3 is TGTGCCAGCAGTGAGGCGAGGGTCACAGATACGCAGTATTTT.

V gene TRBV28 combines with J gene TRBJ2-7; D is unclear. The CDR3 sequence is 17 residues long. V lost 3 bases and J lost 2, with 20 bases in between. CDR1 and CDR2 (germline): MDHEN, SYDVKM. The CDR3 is CASSFSRWGVNTYEQYF. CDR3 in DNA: TGTGCCAGCAGTTTTTCACGATGGGGTGTGAACACCTACGAGCAGTACTTC.

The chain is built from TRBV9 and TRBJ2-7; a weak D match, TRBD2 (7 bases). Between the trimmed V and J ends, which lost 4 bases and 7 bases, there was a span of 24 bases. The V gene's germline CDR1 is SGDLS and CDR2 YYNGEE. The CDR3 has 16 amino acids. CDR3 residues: CASSLQGLTGLQEQYF. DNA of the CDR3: TGTGCCAGCAGCCTACAGGGACTAACAGGCCTGCAAGAGCAGTACTTC.

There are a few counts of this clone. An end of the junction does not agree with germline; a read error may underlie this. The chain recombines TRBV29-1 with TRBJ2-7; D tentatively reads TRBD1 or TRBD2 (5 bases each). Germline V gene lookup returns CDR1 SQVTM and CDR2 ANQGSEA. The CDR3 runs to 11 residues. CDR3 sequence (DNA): TGCAGCGTTATATACCGGGACCAAGCCCTCTTC. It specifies CSVIYRDQALF.

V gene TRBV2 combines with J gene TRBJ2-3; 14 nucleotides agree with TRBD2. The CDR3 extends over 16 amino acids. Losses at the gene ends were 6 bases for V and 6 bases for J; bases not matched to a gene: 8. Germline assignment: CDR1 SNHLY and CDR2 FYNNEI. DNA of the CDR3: TGTGCCAGCAGCTTAGGGACTAGCGGGGGCGCGGATACGCAGTATTTT. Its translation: CASSLGTSGGADTQYF. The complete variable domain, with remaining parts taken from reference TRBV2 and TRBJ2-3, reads EPEVTQTPSHQVTQMGQEVILRCVPISNHLYFYWYRQILGQKVEFLVSFYNNEISEKSEIFDDQFSVERPDGSNFTLKIRSTKLEDSAMYFCASSLGTSGGADTQYFGPGTRLTVL.

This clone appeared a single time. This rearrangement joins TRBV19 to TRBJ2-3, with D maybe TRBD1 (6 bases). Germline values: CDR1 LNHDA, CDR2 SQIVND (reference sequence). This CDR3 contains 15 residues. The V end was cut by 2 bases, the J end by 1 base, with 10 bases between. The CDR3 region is CASSIFPGGTDTQYF. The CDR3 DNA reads TGTGCCAGTAGTATATTTCCAGGGGGCACAGATACGCAGTATTTT.

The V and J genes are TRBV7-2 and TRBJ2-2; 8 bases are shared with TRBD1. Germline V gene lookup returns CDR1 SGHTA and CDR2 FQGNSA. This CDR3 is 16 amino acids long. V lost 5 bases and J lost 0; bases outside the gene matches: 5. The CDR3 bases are TGTGCCAGCAGCACAAACAGGGGGACGAACACCGGGGAGCTGTTTTTT. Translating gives CASSTNRGTNTGELFF. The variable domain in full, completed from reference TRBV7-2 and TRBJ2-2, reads GAGVSQSPSNKVTEKGKDVELRCDPISGHTALYWYRQSLGQGLEFLIYFQGNSAPDKSGLPSDRFSAERTGGSVSTLTIQRTQQEDSAVYLCASSTNRGTNTGELFFGEGSRLTVL.

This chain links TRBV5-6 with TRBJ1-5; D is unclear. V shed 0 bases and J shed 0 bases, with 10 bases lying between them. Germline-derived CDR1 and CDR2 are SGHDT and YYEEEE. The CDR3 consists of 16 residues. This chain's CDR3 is CASSLGPFSSNQPQHF. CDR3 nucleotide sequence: TGTGCCAGCAGCTTGGGGCCCTTTAGTAGCAATCAGCCCCAGCATTTT.

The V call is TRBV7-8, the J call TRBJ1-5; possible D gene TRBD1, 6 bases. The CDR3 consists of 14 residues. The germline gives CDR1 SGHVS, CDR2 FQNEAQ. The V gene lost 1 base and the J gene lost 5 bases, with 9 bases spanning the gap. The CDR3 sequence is CASSLGGQHQPQHF. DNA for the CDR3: TGTGCCAGCAGCTTAGGGGGGCAGCATCAGCCCCAGCATTTT.

CDR3: CASSRAPNSPLHF. The DNA of the CDR3 is TGCGCCAGCAGCCGGGCCCCAAATTCACCCCTCCACTTT. The V gene is TRBV5-1, the J gene TRBJ1-6; no definite D call. CDR1 and CDR2 from the germline V gene are SGHRS and YFSETQ. V dropped 4 bases and J dropped 7 bases, with 9 bases sitting between them. The CDR3 length is 13 residues.

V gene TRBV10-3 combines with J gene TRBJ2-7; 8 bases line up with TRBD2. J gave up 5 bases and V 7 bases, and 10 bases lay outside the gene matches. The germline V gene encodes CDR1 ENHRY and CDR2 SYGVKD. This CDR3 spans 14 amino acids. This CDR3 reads CAITRGREVDEQYF. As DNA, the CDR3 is TGTGCCATCACACGGGGGCGGGAGGTAGACGAGCAGTACTTC.